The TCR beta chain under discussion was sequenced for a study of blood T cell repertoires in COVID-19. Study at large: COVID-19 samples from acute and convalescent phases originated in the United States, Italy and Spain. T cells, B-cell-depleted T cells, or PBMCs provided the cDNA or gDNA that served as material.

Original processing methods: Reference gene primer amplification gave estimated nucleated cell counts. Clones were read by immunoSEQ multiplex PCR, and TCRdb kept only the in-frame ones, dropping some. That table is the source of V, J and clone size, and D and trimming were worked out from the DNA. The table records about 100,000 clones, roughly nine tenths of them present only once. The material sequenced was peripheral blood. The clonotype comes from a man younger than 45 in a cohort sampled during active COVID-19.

The CDR3 DNA reads as TGTGCCAGCAGCCAGGACAGTAATTCACCCCTCCACTTT. It codes for CASSQDSNSPLHF. The gene calls are TRBV5-4 and TRBJ1-6, with D possibly matching TRBD1 (6 bases). V lost 4 bases to trimming and J lost 6 bases, with 8 bases between them. The germline V gene has CDR1 SGHNT and CDR2 YYREEE (reference sequence). The CDR3 extends over 13 amino acids.